These 8 T cell receptor beta chains were all obtained from the same sample, sequenced in a study of regulatory dendritic cells for organ transplantation (dated by TCRdb to about 2017). The library was generated by the immunoSEQ multiplex PCR assay. Held by TCRdb, this immuneACCESS table contains in-frame sequences only and omits some clones. Under half of the omission traces to an unresolved V gene where checked; the cause of the rest is unknown. Within this sample are about 20,000 clones, with just under 75% of them counted one time only. The top ten clonotypes cover roughly 0.96% of the sample. Sequenced: memory CD4+ T cells from blood. The sample's cell subset or site, from its label and the paper: CD45RO+ memory T cells. The receptors here all came from a human donor in good health.

V is TRBV2 and J is TRBJ2-1; TRBD2 might be the D (5 bases). The V end lost 2 bases, the J end lost 5 bases, and 13 bases lay between the germline ends. The CDR3 is made up of 15 amino acids. Germline-derived CDR1 and CDR2 are SNHLY and FYNNEI. This CDR3 is CASSETRTGDNEQFF. The CDR3 DNA sequence: TGTGCCAGCAGTGAAACCCGAACCGGGGACAATGAGCAGTTCTTC.

V gene TRBV6-1 combines with J gene TRBJ1-6; D not resolved. The V and J ends lost 6 bases and 10 bases respectively, with 13 bases between them. CDR3 length: 13 residues. Germline V lookup: CDR1 MNHNS, CDR2 SASEGT. The CDR3 reads CASRTSYGSPLHF. The CDR3, as DNA: TGTGCCAGCAGAACAAGCTACGGGTCACCCCTCCACTTT.

The table lists this clone with a few counts. The rearrangement links TRBV2 to TRBJ1-1, with TRBD1 matching 7 bases. J was trimmed by 2 bases and V by 2 bases; bases with no gene match: 5. From germline, CDR1 is SNHLY and CDR2 FYNNEI. The CDR3 sequence is 15 residues long. For the CDR3, the DNA is TGTGCCAGCAGTGAAACGAGACAGGGTAACACTGAAGCTTTCTTT. As protein: CASSETRQGNTEAFF.

The chain links TRBV7-2 to TRBJ2-3, with D tentatively TRBD1 (5 bases). V was pared by 1 base and J by 2 bases, with 10 bases between. The CDR3 totals 15 residues. Germline lookup yields CDR1 SGHTA and CDR2 FQGNSA. The DNA of the CDR3 is TGTGCCAGCAGCTTAGATAAGGGGATCACAGATACGCAGTATTTT. Translated, it gives CASSLDKGITDTQYF. Combining the CDR3 with reference TRBV7-2 and TRBJ2-3 gives the whole variable domain GAGVSQSPSNKVTEKGKDVELRCDPISGHTALYWYRQSLGQGLEFLIYFQGNSAPDKSGLPSDRFSAERTGGSVSTLTIQRTQQEDSAVYLCASSLDKGITDTQYFGPGTRLTVL.

The chain is built from TRBV5-4 and TRBJ1-2; TRBD1 agrees at 9 bases. Germline CDR1 and CDR2: SGHNT and YYREEE (reference sequence). CDR3 size: 15 residues. The junction had 5 bases not matched to a gene; V was cut back by 4 bases and J by 1 base. The CDR3 DNA follows: TGTGCCAGCAGCCGGGACAGGGTACTTAACTATGGCTACACCTTC. It yields the protein CASSRDRVLNYGYTF.

This rearrangement joins TRBV2 to TRBJ1-4; no reliable D call. Trimming shortened V by 3 bases and J by 3 bases, and 8 bases separated the two germline ends. Germline V gene lookup returns CDR1 SNHLY and CDR2 FYNNEI. The length of the CDR3 is 14 residues. CDR3 nucleotide sequence: TGTGCCAGCAGTGACCCCACGGCTAATGAAAAACTGTTTTTT. This encodes CASSDPTANEKLFF.

The V gene is TRBV12-5, the J gene TRBJ2-1; D is unclear. Germline loops: CDR1 LGHNT, CDR2 FRNRAP. Trimming removed 8 bases from V and 6 bases from J, with 8 bases in between. The CDR3 totals 11 residues. CDR3 loop: CASSIANEQFF. The DNA of the CDR3 is TGTGCTAGTTCTATAGCCAATGAGCAGTTCTTC.

The chain links TRBV7-8 to TRBJ2-2; TRBD2 matches 8 bases. The CDR3 consists of 15 residues. The trim removed 2 bases at V and 7 bases at J, leaving 6 bases unmatched. From germline, CDR1 is SGHVS and CDR2 FQNEAQ. CDR3 loop: CASSLSGGAIGELFF. The CDR3 DNA reads TGTGCCAGCAGCTTATCCGGGGGGGCCATCGGGGAGCTGTTTTTT.